Given below is one T cell receptor (beta chain) in context. Its recognized antigen is unknown. No base-level quality is on record; no much larger clone is a single base apart. Library method: 5' RACE. The sequencer was an Illumina HiSeq 2500. A second PCR of roughly 7 to 12 cycles was performed with a sample-barcoded 5' primer and a J-beta primer mix. A unique molecular identifier was introduced onto each TCR beta cDNA molecule by a template-switch 5' adaptor carrying 12 random nucleotides. At least 3 million CDR3-containing paired-end reads were obtained from each sample. First-strand cDNA synthesis was performed from all RNA using the Mint cDNA synthesis kit, with priming by a TRBC-specific oligonucleotide. Following uracil-DNA glycosylase treatment, all cDNA underwent a first 18-cycle PCR with the universal primers M1SS and BC2_uni_R. The paper's data handling went like this. Each sample was normalized by randomly selecting 1 million high-quality reads, each carrying a distinct molecular identifier. Instead of being binned into consensus sequences, reads with shared molecular identifiers were discarded. MiTCR, run with a Q25 quality threshold and the strictest error-elimination algorithm, handled CDR3 identification, clonotype clustering and error correction. Lower-bound total TCR beta diversity was estimated with a nonparametric unseen species model using Euler transformation. TCRdb ran its own pipeline on the public reads, namely fastp trimming at Q25 and MiXCR clone calling, and kept in-frame beta chains. Identical CDR3 protein sequences are pooled into one entry, listed with their most common genes and DNA. The V and J calls follow TCRdb's processing rather than the paper's. The sample includes roughly 1,500,000 distinct CDR3 sequences, with 42% observed a single time. Around 8% of the sample goes to the ten largest clones.

These data belong to a study of blood T cells in healthy people across ages (dated by TCRdb to 2013 to 2016). Regarding the research as a whole: In model experiments, template switching captured roughly one uniquely barcoded TCR beta cDNA molecule for every two T cells. For two donors (one aged 18 to 29 and one aged 80 or older), the study analyzed two additional independent replicas of 1 million unique cDNA reads from the same blood draw. The donors were split into four age groups: young (average around 15 years), middle-aged (39), aged (approximately 60) and long-lived (82). Donors of different ages were randomly distributed across sequencing lanes to avoid experimental bias. Age-related changes in TCR beta repertoire diversity were measured in the study by deep sequencing normalized with unique cDNA molecular identifiers. Overall study results and their limits: Estimates of total diversity from one million sequenced T cells were regarded as lower bounds and underestimates. Because the CMV infection status of the donors was unknown, age-related changes in expanded clonotypes may potentially have been confounded. Observed TCR beta diversity correlated strongly with the percentage of naive T cells measured by flow cytometry. The long-lived group showed more naive CD4+ T cells, fewer expanded clones and increased TCR diversity than the aged group, suggesting age selection. Observed TCR beta diversity per million T cells fell roughly linearly with age, and a significant reduction was already apparent by age about 43. Because profiling used bulk unsorted PBMCs, naive and antigen-experienced compartments could not be compared conclusively.

Inclusive of the bounding cysteine and phenylalanine, the CDR3 is 16 residues long. Only the CDR3 part of the read is kept: 48 bases, read in frame from the first base. CDR1 and CDR2 are read off the germline V gene as ENHRY and SYGVKD. The donors were a few dozen Caucasian individuals from Russia, aged roughly 6 to 90 years, who were systemically healthy. Approximately 9.3 milliliters of peripheral blood were collected from each donor into EDTA-treated Vacutainer tubes. Ficoll-Paque density-gradient centrifugation was used to isolate PBMCs, with at least 6.5 million per sample. Trizol reagent was used to extract total RNA from the PBMCs, yielding at least 5.5 micrograms per sample. Naive CD45RAhigh/CD27high T cell percentages were measured by flow cytometry on a PBMC aliquot from every donor.

Sample: blood. The rearranged segments are TRBV10-3 and TRBJ2-1, with TRBD2 perhaps the D gene, on 5 matching bases. The DNA end is a closer match to TRBJ2-7, so the J assignment may be wrong. The receptor was derived from a woman under 30 in good health. The sequenced DNA: TGTGCCATCAGGGCGACCGGGGAAAACTCCTACAATGAGCAGTACTTC. This is translated as CAIRATGENSYNEQYF.